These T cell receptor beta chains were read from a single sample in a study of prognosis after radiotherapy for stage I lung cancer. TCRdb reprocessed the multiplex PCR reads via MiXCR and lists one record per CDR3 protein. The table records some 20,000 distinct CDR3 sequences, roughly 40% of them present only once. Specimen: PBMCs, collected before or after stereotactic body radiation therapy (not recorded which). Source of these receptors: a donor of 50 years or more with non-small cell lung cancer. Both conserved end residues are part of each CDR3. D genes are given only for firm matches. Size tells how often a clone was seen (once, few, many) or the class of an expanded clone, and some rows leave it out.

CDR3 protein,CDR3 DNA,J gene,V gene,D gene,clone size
CASTRTSGSFQQYF,TGTGCCAGCACTCGGACTAGCGGGAGTTTTCAGCAGTACTTC,TRBJ2-7,TRBV2,TRBD2,many
CASSATSGQYNEQFF,TGTGCCAGCAGTGCGACCTCCGGACAGTACAATGAGCAGTTCTTC,TRBJ2-1,TRBV6-2/TRBV6-3,.,.
CASSLWDTQNTEAFF,TGTGCCAGCAGTTTGTGGGACACCCAGAACACTGAAGCTTTCTTT,TRBJ1-1,TRBV28,.,many
CASGLQTGTGMNTEAFF,TGTGCTAGTGGATTACAAACCGGGACAGGAATGAACACTGAAGCTTTCTTT,TRBJ1-1,TRBV12-5,TRBD1,few
CASSLGTSGNTIYF,TGTGCCAGCAGCCTAGGGACCTCTGGAAACACCATATATTTT,TRBJ1-3,TRBV7-8,.,many
CSVDSNTDTQYF,TGCAGCGTTGACAGCAACACAGATACGCAGTATTTT,TRBJ2-3,TRBV29-1,.,.
CATSDLFLGKNEQFF,TGTGCCACCAGTGATTTGTTTTTAGGGAAAAATGAGCAGTTCTTC,TRBJ2-1,TRBV24-1,.,many
CASSFSGTSGRAGNEQFF,TGCGCCAGCAGCTTTTCCGGGACTAGCGGGAGGGCCGGCAATGAGCAGTTCTTC,TRBJ2-1,TRBV5-1,TRBD2,many
CASSLDRGNYNEQFF,TGTGCCAGCAGTTTAGACAGGGGAAACTACAATGAGCAGTTCTTC,TRBJ2-1,TRBV12-3/TRBV12-4,TRBD1,many
CASGLWGSRGYTF,TGTGCTAGTGGTTTATGGGGGTCGAGAGGCTACACCTTC,TRBJ1-2,TRBV12-5,.,.
CASSEAALGEQFF,TGTGCCAGCAGTGAAGCGGCATTGGGTGAGCAGTTCTTC,TRBJ2-1,TRBV2,.,many
CASSPLGGGAQYF,TGCGCCAGCAGCCCCCTGGGAGGGGGAGCGCAGTACTTC,TRBJ2-7,TRBV5-1,.,many
CASSLSFGVGEQYF,TGTGCCAGCAGTTTATCTTTTGGCGTTGGGGAGCAGTACTTC,TRBJ2-7,TRBV27,.,once
CASSILRLRVTGELFF,TGTGCCAGTAGTATCCTTAGGCTGAGGGTCACCGGGGAGCTGTTTTTT,TRBJ2-2,TRBV19,.,.
CSAIFPGDNNEQFF,TGCAGTGCTATATTCCCGGGGGACAACAATGAGCAGTTCTTC,TRBJ2-1,TRBV20-1,.,.
CASSEDLNRDSEAFF,TGTGCCAGCAGTGAAGACTTAAACAGGGATTCTGAAGCTTTCTTT,TRBJ1-1,TRBV2,.,many
CASSQGSGELFF,TGTGCTAGCAGCCAGGGGTCCGGGGAGCTGTTTTTT,TRBJ2-2,TRBV7-7,.,many
CASTLAGNTDTQYF,TGTGCCTCCACGCTAGCGGGAAACACAGATACGCAGTATTTT,TRBJ2-3,TRBV30,TRBD2,.
CATSDGLGYTF,TGTGCCACCAGTGATGGACTTGGCTACACCTTC,TRBJ1-2,TRBV24-1,.,many
CASRDRSSTDTQYF,TGCGCCAGCAGGGACAGGTCTAGCACAGATACGCAGTATTTT,TRBJ2-3,TRBV10-2,TRBD1,many